These 30 T cell receptor beta chains were all obtained from the same sample, sequenced in a study of cytomegalovirus exposure and HLA in healthy donors. It was with 60 Vbeta and 13 Jbeta primers that the PCR ran. Libraries were prepared by immunoSEQ multiplex PCR; TCRdb keeps only in-frame clonotypes and omits some of them. The sample lists under 200,000 clones, roughly 80% occurring once. The specimen was PBMCs. These receptors came from a woman between 45 and 60 years old in good health and CMV-seropositive.

The V and J genes are TRBV4-1 and TRBJ1-4; D gene ambiguous. V dropped 2 bases and J dropped 0 bases, with 4 bases sitting between them. The CDR3 consists of 14 residues. From germline, CDR1 is MGHRA and CDR2 YSYEKL. The CDR3 DNA sequence: TGCGCCAGCAGCCAATCCGCAACTAATGAAAAACTGTTTTTT. It yields the protein CASSQSATNEKLFF.

V gene TRBV9 combines with J gene TRBJ2-1; the D is unclear. Trimming took 1 base from V and 4 from J, leaving 9 bases between them. The CDR3 totals 14 residues. Germline V gene sequence: CDR1 SGDLS, CDR2 YYNGEE. The CDR3 DNA reads as TGTGCCAGCAGCGTAACGGCGGAATACAATGAGCAGTTCTTC. Protein: CASSVTAEYNEQFF.

The chain employs TRBV25-1 and TRBJ1-6; D might be TRBD1 (5 bases). The CDR3 consists of 15 residues. CDR1 and CDR2 (germline): MGHDK, SYGVNS. The V and J ends lost 5 bases and 7 bases respectively, with 15 bases between them. CDR3 bases: TGTGCCAGCAGTTTAACAGGTGGACGAAATTCACCCCTCCACTTT. Protein: CASSLTGGRNSPLHF. The entire variable domain, with the rest obtained from reference TRBV25-1 and TRBJ1-6, is as follows: EADIYQTPRYLVIGTGKKITLECSQTMGHDKMYWYQQDPGMELHLIHYSYGVNSTEKGDLSSESTVSRIRTEHFPLTLESARPSHTSQYLCASSLTGGRNSPLHFGNGTRLTVT.

This clone came up a few times. CDR3 in amino acids: CASSLRTGRRETQYF. CDR3 DNA sequence: TGTGCCAGCAGCCTACGGACAGGCCGGAGGGAGACCCAGTACTTC. The chain combines TRBV5-6 with TRBJ2-5; 7 bases map to TRBD1. The V segment lost 4 bases and the J segment 5 bases; nucleotides outside the gene matches: 11. This CDR3 region has 15 residues. Germline V CDR1 and CDR2: SGHDT, YYEEEE.

The V call is TRBV14, the J call TRBJ2-3, with 7 positions matching TRBD2. Germline V gene sequence: CDR1 SGHDN, CDR2 FVKESK. The J segment lost 4 bases and the V segment lost 3 bases, leaving 1 base of the junction unmatched. The CDR3 totals 13 residues. CDR3 coding DNA: TGTGCCAGCAGCCATCTAGCGGCAGATACGCAGTATTTT. This codes for CASSHLAADTQYF.

This clone was observed a handful of times. V and J are TRBV6-5 and TRBJ1-6; 8 bases line up with TRBD1. V lost 0 bases to trimming and J lost 5 bases; unmatched junction nucleotides: 0. This CDR3 has 15 residues. Per germline, CDR1 MNHEY and CDR2 SVGAGI. The CDR3 bases are TGTGCCAGCAGTTACTCGGGACAGGATAATTCACCCCTCCACTTT. Its protein product is CASSYSGQDNSPLHF.

The chain has TRBV7-8 and TRBJ2-1; the match to TRBD2 covers 14 bases. V shed 7 bases and J 7 bases; nucleotides not matched to a gene: 6. The CDR3 contains 15 residues. Germline V CDR1 and CDR2: SGHVS, FQNEAQ. The CDR3 sequence: CASIPGLAGENEQFF. CDR3 in DNA: TGTGCCAGCATTCCGGGACTAGCGGGGGAGAATGAGCAGTTCTTC. Full variable domain (remainder filled in from reference TRBV7-8 and TRBJ2-1): GAGVSQSPRYKVAKRGQDVALRCDPISGHVSLFWYQQALGQGPEFLTYFQNEAQLDKSGLPSDRFFAERPEGSVSTLKIQRTQQEDSAVYLCASIPGLAGENEQFFGPGTRLTVL.

V is TRBV5-1 and J is TRBJ1-1; the D is unclear. The CDR3 is 12 residues long. V lost 4 bases, J lost 1 base, and 5 bases lay in between. The germline gives CDR1 SGHRS, CDR2 YFSETQ. Here the CDR3 DNA reads TGCGCCAGCAGCCCGGGGAACACTGAAGCTTTCTTT. Protein sequence: CASSPGNTEAFF.

The chain recombines TRBV5-1 with TRBJ2-5, with 10 bases aligning to TRBD2. The CDR3 sequence is 13 residues long. V trimming: 6 bases; J trimming: 4 bases; junction bases outside the gene matches: 3. The germline CDR1 and CDR2 sequences are SGHRS and YFSETQ. The CDR3: CASIPSGGETQYF. The CDR3 DNA reads as TGCGCCAGCATACCTAGCGGGGGAGAGACCCAGTACTTC.

In its sample, this clone was seen a few times. This chain connects TRBV27 to TRBJ2-7; 10 positions match TRBD2. This CDR3 comprises 16 residues. V dropped 0 bases and J dropped 4; count of bases not matched to a gene: 6. Per the germline V gene, CDR1 is MNHEY and CDR2 is SMNVEV (reference sequence). Here the CDR3 DNA reads TGTGCCAGCAGTTTATCAGGACTAGCGGCAACTTACGAGCAGTACTTC. Its protein is CASSLSGLAATYEQYF.

This chain uses TRBV5-1 with TRBJ2-3, with 12 nucleotides matching TRBD1. The CDR3 contains 17 residues. Germline-derived CDR1 and CDR2 are SGHRS and YFSETQ. The V gene end was trimmed by 0 bases and the J gene end by 4 bases; junction bases not matched to a gene: 6. This CDR3 is CASSLEGTGGPADTQYF. In DNA, the CDR3 is TGCGCCAGCAGCTTGGAAGGGACAGGGGGCCCCGCAGATACGCAGTATTTT.

The rearrangement joins TRBV29-1 to TRBJ1-3, with no clear D. The germline gives CDR1 SQVTM, CDR2 ANQGSEA. The CDR3 covers 13 residues. Trimming removed 7 bases from V and 3 bases from J, with 13 bases in between. The CDR3 is CSARGALGNTIYF. In DNA, the CDR3 is TGCAGCGCCCGGGGAGCTCTTGGAAACACCATATATTTT. The full variable domain, in which reference TRBV29-1 and TRBJ1-3 provide the parts outside the CDR3, is SAVISQKPSRDICQRGTSLTIQCQVDSQVTMMFWYRQQPGQSLTLIATANQGSEATYESGFVIDKFPISRPNLTFSTLTVSNMSPEDSSIYLCSARGALGNTIYFGEGSWLTVV.

J is TRBJ2-7 and V is TRBV4-1; 10 bases align to TRBD1. V lost 4 bases and J lost 2; bases outside the gene matches: 2. Germline CDR1 and CDR2: MGHRA and YSYEKL. The CDR3 has 14 amino acids. CDR3 nucleotides: TGCGCCAGCAGCCCCGGGACAGGGGCCTACGAGCAGTACTTC. Translated, it gives CASSPGTGAYEQYF.

The V call is TRBV28, the J call TRBJ1-4; 10 nucleotides agree with TRBD1. The CDR3 has 15 amino acids. Germline CDR1 reads MDHEN; CDR2 reads SYDVKM. Trimming took 2 bases from V and 7 from J; bases not matched to a gene: 4. Written as DNA, the CDR3 is TGTGCCAGCAGTTTAAGGGACAGGGGTAGTGAAAAACTGTTTTTT. It codes for CASSLRDRGSEKLFF.

The chain carries TRBV29-1 and TRBJ1-2; the D gene is possibly TRBD1 (6 bases). Germline loops: CDR1 SQVTM, CDR2 ANQGSEA. The germline V and J ends were trimmed by 6 bases and 4 bases, with 15 bases remaining between them. CDR3 length equals 13 residues. CDR3 loop: CSVEGHSPYGYTF. The CDR3 DNA reads TGCAGCGTCGAGGGACACTCTCCCTATGGCTACACCTTC.

The J gene is TRBJ2-1, the V gene TRBV7-2; D possibly corresponds to TRBD2 (7 bases). The V end was cut by 0 bases, the J end by 8 bases, with 17 bases between. The CDR3 contains 16 residues. Germline loops: CDR1 SGHTA, CDR2 FQGNSA. The CDR3: CASSLAGRGKSYEQFF. The CDR3 bases are TGTGCCAGCAGCTTAGCGGGGAGGGGGAAATCCTATGAGCAGTTCTTC.

This sequence joins TRBV5-1 and TRBJ2-5, with a possible D match to TRBD2 (5 bases). Germline V gives CDR1 SGHRS, CDR2 YFSETQ. This CDR3 comprises 15 residues. Trimming removed 2 bases at V and 5 bases at J, with 16 bases between. The CDR3: CASSFLTSGRETQYF. The CDR3 nucleotides are TGCGCCAGCAGCTTTTTGACCAGCGGAAGGGAGACCCAGTACTTC.

Here the CDR3 reads CASSLFQGGGYTF. In DNA, the CDR3 is TGTGCCAGCAGCCTATTTCAGGGGGGCGGCTACACCTTC. J is TRBJ1-2 and V is TRBV7-9; TRBD1 agrees at 7 bases. The CDR3 length is 13 residues. CDR1 is SEHNR and CDR2 is FQNEAQ in the germline V gene (reference sequence). After removal of 5 bases from V and 8 bases from J, the junction contained 8 bases not matched to a gene.

With respect to this clone: The sample holds other DNA sequences that translate to the same CDR3. This sequence joins TRBV5-1 and TRBJ1-5; 10 bases are a match to TRBD1. Trimming removed 1 base from V and 4 bases from J; junction bases left unmatched: 2. CDR1 and CDR2 (germline): SGHRS, YFSETQ. The CDR3 has 15 residues. Here the CDR3 DNA reads TGCGCCAGCAGCTTGTCGGGACAGGGGAATCAGCCCCAGCATTTT. Its protein product is CASSLSGQGNQPQHF.

CDR3 bases: TGTGCCAGCTCACCACCTTCTAGCGGGGGAGAGACCCAGTACTTC. It codes for CASSPPSSGGETQYF. J is TRBJ2-5 and V is TRBV18, with 10 bases lining up with TRBD2. Germline CDR1 KGHSH, CDR2 LQKENI. This CDR3 has 15 residues. Unmatched junction bases numbered 2, after V lost 0 bases and J lost 4 bases.

V gene TRBV7-9 combines with J gene TRBJ2-1; D remains unclear. Germline loops: CDR1 SEHNR, CDR2 FQNEAQ (reference sequence). The germline V and J ends were trimmed by 1 base and 0 bases, with 4 bases remaining between them. The CDR3 covers 14 residues. CDR3 bases: TGTGCCAGCAGCTTAGACACCTCCTACAATGAGCAGTTCTTC. It is translated as CASSLDTSYNEQFF.

The CDR3 spells CASSDLTGGPHTF. The CDR3 DNA reads TGTGCCAGCAGTGATCTAACGGGAGGGCCCCACACCTTC. The chain recombines TRBV2 with TRBJ1-2; D unresolved. The germline V and J ends were trimmed by 3 bases and 12 bases, with 17 bases remaining between them. The CDR3 extends over 13 amino acids. CDR1 and CDR2 (germline): SNHLY, FYNNEI.

The V gene is TRBV6-1, the J gene TRBJ2-1; TRBD2 agrees at 8 bases. CDR1 and CDR2 (germline): MNHNS, SASEGT. CDR3 length: 15 residues. Trimming removed 2 bases from V and 9 bases from J; junction bases left unmatched: 9. This chain's CDR3 is CASSETPGGLGEQFF. CDR3 coding DNA: TGTGCCAGCAGTGAAACACCGGGGGGGCTGGGTGAGCAGTTCTTC.

The rearrangement links TRBV5-6 to TRBJ1-4, with D tentatively TRBD1 (5 bases). V was shortened by 3 bases and J by 4 bases, with 13 bases between the two germline ends. This CDR3 comprises 15 residues. Germline V gives CDR1 SGHDT, CDR2 YYEEEE. The CDR3 loop is CASSSPWGGNEKLFF. The CDR3 region has the DNA TGTGCCAGCAGCTCCCCGTGGGGCGGTAATGAAAAACTGTTTTTT.

This clone was picked up one time. The rearrangement joins TRBV6-5 to TRBJ2-7, with 7 bases lining up with TRBD2. Germline CDR1 reads MNHEY; CDR2 reads SVGAGI. V shed 6 bases, J shed 2 bases, and the junction held 4 bases outside the gene matches. The CDR3 sequence is 13 residues long. Here the CDR3 reads CASRAGEPYEQYF. The CDR3 DNA sequence: TGTGCCAGCAGGGCGGGGGAGCCCTACGAGCAGTACTTC.

In DNA, the CDR3 is TGTGCCAGCGCGGGTAGGGGGCGGGATGGGGAGACCCAGTACTTC. It encodes CASAGRGRDGETQYF. The rearrangement uses TRBV7-2 and TRBJ2-5; possibly TRBD1 for D (7 bases). V gave up 8 bases and J gave up 5 bases, with 21 bases separating them. The CDR3 is made up of 15 amino acids. Germline V gene sequence: CDR1 SGHTA, CDR2 FQGNSA.

J is TRBJ1-4 and V is TRBV11-2; a weak D match, TRBD1 (5 bases). Germline loops: CDR1 SGHAT, CDR2 FQNNGV. The V and J ends lost 6 bases and 7 bases respectively, with 15 bases between them. The CDR3 extends over 14 amino acids. The CDR3 protein is CASSPQGGGEKLFF. CDR3 nucleotides: TGTGCCAGCAGTCCGCAGGGAGGTGGTGAAAAACTGTTTTTT. The full variable domain, with the rest looked up from reference TRBV11-2 and TRBJ1-4, is EAGVAQSPRYKIIEKRQSVAFWCNPISGHATLYWYQQILGQGPKLLIQFQNNGVVDDSQLPKDRFSAERLKGVDSTLKIQPAKLEDSAVYLCASSPQGGGEKLFFGSGTQLSVL.

The V and J genes are TRBV6-6 and TRBJ2-7, with D tentatively TRBD2 (7 bases). Germline lookup yields CDR1 MNHNY and CDR2 SVGAGI (reference sequence). The CDR3 loop spans 13 amino acids. The V and J ends lost 7 bases and 2 bases respectively, with 12 bases between them. The CDR3 here is CASMGGGAYEQYF. The CDR3 DNA follows: TGTGCCAGCATGGGAGGGGGGGCCTACGAGCAGTACTTC.

This chain uses TRBV2 with TRBJ1-2; no firm D call. This CDR3 contains 11 residues. V lost 4 bases and J lost 5, with 5 bases in between. Germline V gene data show CDR1 as SNHLY and CDR2 as FYNNEI. The chain's CDR3 is CASSVEYGYTF. The CDR3, as DNA: TGTGCCAGCAGTGTAGAGTATGGCTACACCTTC.

To note about this clone: A junction boundary mismatches the germline segment, possibly from a read error. Different DNA sequences within this sample yield the same CDR3. This sequence joins TRBV27 and TRBJ2-3; 10 nucleotides line up with TRBD2. Germline V lookup: CDR1 MNHEY, CDR2 SMNVEV (reference sequence). The CDR3 runs to 14 residues. The CDR3 DNA is TGTGCCAGCAGGGCTAGCGGGGGTCCAGATACACAGTATTTT. As protein: CASRASGGPDTQYF.